The next 30 T cell receptor beta chains were all read from a single sample in a study of T-cell memory formation after mild COVID-19. TCRdb independently ran MiXCR on the 5' RACE reads; one entry per CDR3 protein. The table records 200,000 to 250,000 distinct CDR3 sequences, approximately 10% of them present only once. The sequencing sample was made of PBMCs or a T cell subset sorted from them (not recorded which). All receptors come from a man younger than 35 who had mild COVID-19 (a few samples of this study predate the infection). Cell type and time point are not known.

This clonotype was found a few times. This chain joins TRBV7-9 and TRBJ2-1, with TRBD1 identical over 9 bases. The CDR3 is 15 amino acids. Germline lookup yields CDR1 SEHNR and CDR2 FQNEAQ (reference sequence). V dropped 1 base and J dropped 7; count of bases not matched to a gene: 5. The CDR3 DNA reads as TGTGCCAGCAGCTTAGTCCCGGACAGGGGAAATGAGCAGTTCTTC. Protein product: CASSLVPDRGNEQFF.

The rearrangement joins TRBV5-5 to TRBJ2-1; 10 bases map to TRBD2. With V trimmed by 6 bases and J by 6 bases, 6 bases remained unmatched. This CDR3 is 14 amino acids long. Germline lookup yields CDR1 SGHKS and CDR2 YYEKEE (reference sequence). The CDR3 loop is CASILLAGSNEQFF. CDR3 sequence (DNA): TGTGCCAGCATATTACTAGCGGGGTCCAATGAGCAGTTCTTC.

The chain carries TRBV11-2 and TRBJ2-5; 8 nucleotides line up with TRBD2. Looked up from germline, CDR1 is SGHAT and CDR2 is FQNNGV. Losses at the gene ends were 4 bases for V and 4 bases for J; bases not matched to a gene: 5. The length of the CDR3 is 14 residues. The CDR3 region is CASSSIRGGETQYF. CDR3 sequence (DNA): TGTGCCAGCAGCTCGATCCGGGGGGGAGAGACCCAGTACTTC. The full variable domain, rest sourced from reference TRBV11-2 and TRBJ2-5, is EAGVAQSPRYKIIEKRQSVAFWCNPISGHATLYWYQQILGQGPKLLIQFQNNGVVDDSQLPKDRFSAERLKGVDSTLKIQPAKLEDSAVYLCASSSIRGGETQYFGPGTRLLVL.

The chain couples TRBV5-1 to TRBJ2-6; D gene ambiguous. CDR1 and CDR2 (germline): SGHRS, YFSETQ. CDR3 length: 14 residues. Trimming shortened V by 3 bases and J by 1 base, and 5 bases separated the two germline ends. CDR3 sequence reads: CASSWGSGANVLTF. In nucleotides, the CDR3 is TGCGCCAGCAGCTGGGGTTCTGGGGCCAACGTCCTGACTTTC.

This clonotype showed up just a few times. The rearrangement uses TRBV3-1 and TRBJ2-3, with 8 bases matching TRBD2. V lost 1 base to trimming and J lost 4 bases; unmatched junction nucleotides: 7. Germline V CDR1 and CDR2: LGHDT, YNNKEL (reference sequence). The CDR3 loop spans 16 amino acids. CDR3: CASSQGTGGHADTQYF. The CDR3 DNA reads TGTGCCAGCAGCCAAGGCACGGGGGGGCACGCAGATACGCAGTATTTT.

This clonotype turned up a few times. The gene calls are TRBV20-1 and TRBJ2-2; no clear D gene. Trimming pared 5 bases from V and 0 bases from J, leaving 7 bases between. CDR1 is DFQATT, CDR2 SNEGSKA, per germline (reference sequence). This CDR3 has 13 residues. For the CDR3, the DNA is TGCAGTGCTCGGAAGGCGAACACCGGGGAGCTGTTTTTT. Encoded protein: CSARKANTGELFF.

This clonotype was seen a few times. This rearrangement joins TRBV30 to TRBJ2-3; possibly TRBD2 for D (5 bases). Germline V gene data show CDR1 as GTSNPN and CDR2 as SVGIG (reference sequence). The ends were cut back, 3 bases at V and 5 bases at J, with 9 bases in the middle. This CDR3 has 12 amino acids. The CDR3 sequence: CAWSLARDTQYF. As DNA, the CDR3 is TGTGCCTGGAGCCTAGCTCGAGATACGCAGTATTTT.

This clonotype was detected many times. CDR3 coding DNA: TGTGCCAGCAGTTCCCAACTTGCTTACACTGAAGCTTTCTTT. Its translation is CASSSQLAYTEAFF. The rearrangement joins TRBV7-2 to TRBJ1-1; no clear D gene. Germline CDR1 reads SGHTA; CDR2 reads FQGNSA. The CDR3 covers 14 residues. Trimming shortened V by 6 bases and J by 3 bases, and 14 bases separated the two germline ends.

This clonotype was counted between two and nine times. The J gene is TRBJ2-3, the V gene TRBV7-8, with a tentative D call TRBD2 (5 bases). The CDR3 length is 17 residues. Trimming took 8 bases from V and 0 from J, leaving 21 bases between them. The germline V gene encodes CDR1 SGHVS and CDR2 FQNEAQ. The CDR3 spells CASSPIGGPASTDTQYF. In nucleotides, the CDR3 is TGTGCCAGCTCCCCGATCGGCGGGCCAGCGAGCACAGATACGCAGTATTTT.

This clonotype was counted at least ten times. The J gene is TRBJ1-2, the V gene TRBV20-1; no clear D gene. CDR1 and CDR2 from the germline V gene are DFQATT and SNEGSKA (reference sequence). The CDR3 has 12 residues. Trimming removed 6 bases from V and 2 bases from J, with 10 bases in between. The CDR3 region is CSARPRNYGYTF. CDR3 coding DNA: TGCAGTGCACGGCCTCGGAACTATGGCTACACCTTC.

The table lists this clonotype with a few counts. The CDR3 here is CSVVGRGGSTEAFF. As DNA, the CDR3 is TGCAGCGTTGTTGGCCGGGGGGGGAGCACTGAAGCTTTCTTT. The rearrangement joins TRBV29-1 to TRBJ1-1; tentative D call: TRBD1 (5 bases). This CDR3 contains 14 residues. Germline V gives CDR1 SQVTM, CDR2 ANQGSEA. V was trimmed by 4 bases and J by 4 bases, leaving 16 bases between them.

This clonotype has just a few counts. The CDR3 DNA sequence: TGTGCCAGCAGCAAACAGAGCTCTGGGGCCAACGTCCTGACTTTC. It codes for CASSKQSSGANVLTF. The gene calls are TRBV7-3 and TRBJ2-6; D not certain. Trimming took 5 bases from V and 0 from J, leaving 8 bases between them. Germline V gives CDR1 SGHTA, CDR2 FQGTGA. This CDR3 contains 15 residues.

This clonotype was observed many times. The chain is built from TRBV7-9 and TRBJ1-1; 7 bases are a match to TRBD1. With V trimmed by 6 bases and J by 7 bases, 8 bases remained unmatched. CDR1 is SEHNR and CDR2 is FQNEAQ in the germline V gene (reference sequence). This CDR3 has 13 residues. DNA for the CDR3: TGTGCCAGCAGACCCGGACAGGAAGGTGAAGCTTTCTTT. It is translated as CASRPGQEGEAFF.

The chain has TRBV7-3 and TRBJ2-5; 7 bases are shared with TRBD2. CDR1 is SGHTA and CDR2 is FQGTGA in the germline V gene. The V gene end was trimmed by 1 base and the J gene end by 1 base; junction bases not matched to a gene: 3. The CDR3 loop spans 15 amino acids. CDR3: CASSLIGGSQETQYF. The DNA for the CDR3 is TGTGCCAGCAGCTTAATCGGGGGGAGCCAAGAGACCCAGTACTTC.

This clonotype was seen more than once but under ten times. The V call is TRBV7-3, the J call TRBJ2-2; D remains unclear. Germline V CDR1 and CDR2: SGHTA, FQGTGA. The CDR3 spans 13 residues. The ends were cut back, 3 bases at V and 6 bases at J, with 8 bases in the middle. CDR3 loop: CASSFPDSGELFF. The DNA for the CDR3 is TGTGCCAGCAGCTTTCCGGATTCCGGGGAGCTGTTTTTT.

This clonotype was picked up a small number of times. The chain's CDR3 is CASTFRQGANTGELFF. CDR3 nucleotides: TGTGCCAGCACCTTTAGACAGGGGGCGAACACCGGGGAGCTGTTTTTT. The rearrangement links TRBV6-2 or TRBV6-3 to TRBJ2-2, with TRBD1 matching 9 bases. Germline CDR1 reads MNHEY; CDR2 reads SVGEGT. The CDR3 is 16 residues long. V lost 7 bases and J lost 0; bases outside the gene matches: 6.

In this sample, this clonotype turned up many times. The genes are TRBV5-1 and TRBJ2-5, with 8 bases identical to TRBD1. The CDR3 is 14 amino acids. Trimming took 3 bases from V and 0 from J; bases not matched to a gene: 1. Germline CDR1 reads SGHRS; CDR2 reads YFSETQ. CDR3: CASSWGQDQETQYF. The CDR3 DNA reads as TGCGCCAGCAGCTGGGGACAGGACCAAGAGACCCAGTACTTC.

This clonotype has just a few counts. CDR3 DNA sequence: TGCAGTGTCCCGGGACCCGGGGAGCAGTACTTC. This gives the protein CSVPGPGEQYF. This chain connects TRBV20-1 to TRBJ2-7; D is possibly TRBD1 or TRBD2 (5 bases each). V lost 7 bases and J lost 7, with 14 bases in between. The CDR3 contains 11 residues. Germline CDR1 and CDR2: DFQATT and SNEGSKA (reference sequence).

This clonotype was observed at least ten times. This chain links TRBV9 with TRBJ2-1; D possibly corresponds to TRBD1 (5 bases). Trimming stripped 0 bases from V and 0 bases from J, with 19 bases between. Germline lookup yields CDR1 SGDLS and CDR2 YYNGEE. CDR3 length: 19 amino acids. The chain's CDR3 is CASSVGGAALKSSYNEQFF. The CDR3 nucleotides are TGTGCCAGCAGCGTAGGTGGGGCCGCCCTAAAAAGCTCCTACAATGAGCAGTTCTTC.

This chain uses TRBV5-6 with TRBJ1-5; D is uncertain. Germline assignment: CDR1 SGHDT and CDR2 YYEEEE. Trimming removed 1 base from V and 4 bases from J, with 6 bases in between. The CDR3 has 13 residues. CDR3 amino acids: CASSLWQNQPQHF. The CDR3 DNA is TGTGCCAGCAGCTTGTGGCAGAATCAGCCCCAGCATTTT. The full variable domain, completed using reference TRBV5-6 and TRBJ1-5, is DAGVTQSPTHLIKTRGQQVTLRCSPKSGHDTVSWYQQALGQGPQFIFQYYEEEERQRGNFPDRFSGHQFPNYSSELNVNALLLGDSALYLCASSLWQNQPQHFGDGTRLSIL.

This rearrangement joins TRBV5-1 to TRBJ2-2, with TRBD1 matching 9 bases. The CDR3 runs 17 residues. Germline CDR1 and CDR2: SGHRS and YFSETQ. The V gene end was trimmed by 6 bases and the J gene end by 0 bases; junction bases not matched to a gene: 9. CDR3 region: CASNLKTGGANTGELFF. CDR3 nucleotide sequence: TGCGCCAGCAACCTAAAGACAGGGGGAGCGAACACCGGGGAGCTGTTTTTT.

This clonotype has only a few counts. The chain is built from TRBV5-1 and TRBJ2-1; 9 nucleotides agree with TRBD2. Germline values: CDR1 SGHRS, CDR2 YFSETQ. This CDR3 region has 17 residues. J gave up 0 bases and V 4 bases, and 8 bases lay outside the gene matches. The CDR3 region is CASSVLSGGYSYNEQFF. In nucleotides, the CDR3 is TGCGCCAGCAGCGTGCTTAGCGGGGGTTACTCCTACAATGAGCAGTTCTTC.

At least ten counts were recorded for this clonotype. The chain couples TRBV5-1 to TRBJ2-5; perhaps TRBD2 as D (7 bases). Deletions cut 4 bases from V and 1 base from J, with 11 bases between. CDR1 and CDR2 (germline): SGHRS, YFSETQ. CDR3 length equals 14 residues. The CDR3 protein is CASSGGGSQETQYF. Written as DNA, the CDR3 is TGCGCCAGCAGCGGGGGGGGCAGCCAAGAGACCCAGTACTTC.

This chain connects TRBV7-9 to TRBJ2-3, with D possibly matching TRBD1 (6 bases). The ends were cut back, 0 bases at V and 2 bases at J, with 12 bases in the middle. This CDR3 is built from 16 residues. The germline V gene has CDR1 SEHNR and CDR2 FQNEAQ (reference sequence). CDR3 in DNA: TGTGCCAGCAGCTTAGCGAGGACAGCCTTCACAGATACGCAGTATTTT. Encoded protein: CASSLARTAFTDTQYF.

This clonotype was counted only a few times. This chain joins TRBV3-1 and TRBJ1-6, with TRBD1 identical over 7 bases. V gave up 0 bases and J gave up 0 bases; unmatched junction bases: 5. Germline CDR1 is LGHDT and CDR2 is YNNKEL (reference sequence). This CDR3 region has 18 residues. Here the CDR3 reads CASSQDFGDSSYNSPLHF. CDR3 sequence (DNA): TGTGCCAGCAGCCAAGATTTCGGGGACAGCTCCTATAATTCACCCCTCCACTTT. The whole variable domain, remainder taken from reference TRBV3-1 and TRBJ1-6, is DTAVSQTPKYLVTQMGNDKSIKCEQNLGHDTMYWYKQDSKKFLKIMFSYNNKELIINETVPNRFSPKSPDKAHLNLHINSLELGDSAVYFCASSQDFGDSSYNSPLHFGNGTRLTVT.

This clonotype was seen at least ten times. The genes are TRBV6-5 and TRBJ1-1, with D possibly being TRBD1 (6 bases). V lost 6 bases, J lost 0 bases, and 20 bases lay in between. This CDR3 contains 17 residues. Germline CDR1 reads MNHEY; CDR2 reads SVGAGI. CDR3 DNA: TGTGCCAGCAGCCGCAGACCGGGACAAGTAATGAACACTGAAGCTTTCTTT. Amino acids: CASSRRPGQVMNTEAFF.

The chain joins TRBV10-3 to TRBJ1-1; D not resolved. V lost 0 bases, J lost 0 bases, and 8 bases lay in between. This CDR3 region has 15 residues. Germline V lookup: CDR1 ENHRY, CDR2 SYGVKD. The CDR3 DNA follows: TGTGCCATCAGTGAGTCATGGGTCCTGAACACTGAAGCTTTCTTT. This codes for CAISESWVLNTEAFF.

V and J are TRBV6-5 and TRBJ1-2; the D is unclear. Germline V gene data show CDR1 as MNHEY and CDR2 as SVGAGI. Trimming removed 2 bases from V and 4 bases from J, with 11 bases in between. CDR3 length: 14 amino acids. Here the CDR3 reads CASSYLAGRYGYTF. The CDR3 bases are TGTGCCAGCAGTTACCTCGCAGGCCGCTATGGCTACACCTTC.

The rearrangement uses TRBV5-1 and TRBJ2-5; D unresolved. CDR3 length equals 14 residues. CDR1 and CDR2 (germline): SGHRS, YFSETQ. V was cut by 0 bases and J by 5 bases, with 11 bases left in between. CDR3 coding DNA: TGCGCCAGCAGCTTGGCCGAATGGCTGGAGACCCAGTACTTC. Protein: CASSLAEWLETQYF. Variable domain in full (rest from reference TRBV5-1 and TRBJ2-5): KAGVTQTPRYLIKTRGQQVTLSCSPISGHRSVSWYQQTPGQGLQFLFEYFSETQRNKGNFPGRFSGRQFSNSRSEMNVSTLELGDSALYLCASSLAEWLETQYFGPGTRLLVL.

At least ten counts were recorded for this clonotype. The chain recombines TRBV18 with TRBJ1-1; unclear D gene. CDR3 size: 12 residues. The V gene lost 4 bases and the J gene lost 2 bases, with 5 bases spanning the gap. Germline loops: CDR1 KGHSH, CDR2 LQKENI. CDR3 sequence (DNA): TGTGCCAGCTCACGGGTCAACACTGAAGCTTTCTTT. This sequence encodes CASSRVNTEAFF.